The source of this T cell receptor (beta chain) is a study of T cells expressing NK-cell markers. With UMIs, 5'RACE template switching was used to make TCR beta cDNA. TCRdb reanalyzed the 5' RACE reads and collapses them to one entry per CDR3 protein, without DNA. The sample holds about 460,000 distinct CDR3 sequences. Regarding the study as a whole: Expanded NKG2C+ T cell clones had unclear HCMV specificity.

The germline V gene has CDR1 SEHNR and CDR2 FQNEAQ (reference sequence). The CDR3 spans 16 residues. Remarks on this clonotype: Its antigen is unknown.

Sequencing was performed on blood T cells: a sorted CD56 or NKG2C T cell subset, CD4+ or CD8+ T cells, or bulk PBMC T cells (not recorded which). V is TRBV7-9 and J is TRBJ2-3; lacking DNA, the TRBD1 call made by TCRdb goes unchecked. This TCR was sampled from a woman aged 45-60 years in good health. The CDR3 loop reads CASSLRAAQGAHTQYF.